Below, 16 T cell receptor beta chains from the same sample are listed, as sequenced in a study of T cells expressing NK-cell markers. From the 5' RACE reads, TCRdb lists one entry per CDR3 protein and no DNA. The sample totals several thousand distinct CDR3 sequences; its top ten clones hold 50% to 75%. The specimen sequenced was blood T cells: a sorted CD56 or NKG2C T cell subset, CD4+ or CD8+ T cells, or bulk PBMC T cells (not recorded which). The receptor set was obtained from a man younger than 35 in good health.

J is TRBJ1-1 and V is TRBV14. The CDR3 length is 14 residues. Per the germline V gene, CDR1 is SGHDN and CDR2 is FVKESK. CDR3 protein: CASSQGGMNTEAFF.

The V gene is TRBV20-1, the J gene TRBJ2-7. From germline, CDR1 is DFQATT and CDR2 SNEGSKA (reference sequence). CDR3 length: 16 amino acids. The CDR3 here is CSARDLRSGTPYEQYF.

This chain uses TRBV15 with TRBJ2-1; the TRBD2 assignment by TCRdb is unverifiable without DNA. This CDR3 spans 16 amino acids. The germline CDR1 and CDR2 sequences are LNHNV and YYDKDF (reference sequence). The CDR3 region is CATSRAAGESYNEQFF. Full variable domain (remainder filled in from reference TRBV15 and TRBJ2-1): DAMVIQNPRYQVTQFGKPVTLSCSQTLNHNVMYWYQQKSSQAPKLLFHYYDKDFNNEADTPDNFQSRRPNTSFCFLDIRSPGLGDTAMYLCATSRAAGESYNEQFFGPGTRLTVL.

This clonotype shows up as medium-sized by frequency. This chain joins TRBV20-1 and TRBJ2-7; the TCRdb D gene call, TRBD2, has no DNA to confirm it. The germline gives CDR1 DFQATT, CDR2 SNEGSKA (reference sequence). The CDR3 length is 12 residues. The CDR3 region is CSARDREYEQYF.

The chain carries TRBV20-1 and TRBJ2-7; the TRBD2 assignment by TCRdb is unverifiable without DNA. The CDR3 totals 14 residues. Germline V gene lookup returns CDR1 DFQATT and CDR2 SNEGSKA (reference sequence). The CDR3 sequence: CSVPQTSGIHEQYF.

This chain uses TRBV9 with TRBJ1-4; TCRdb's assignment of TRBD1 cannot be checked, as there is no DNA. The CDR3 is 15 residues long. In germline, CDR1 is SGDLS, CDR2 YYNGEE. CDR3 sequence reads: CASSVGGQPWGKLFF. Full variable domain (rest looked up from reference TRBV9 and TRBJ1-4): DSGVTQTPKHLITATGQRVTLRCSPRSGDLSVYWYQQSLDQGLQFLIQYYNGEERAKGNILERFSAQQFPDLHSELNLSSLELGDSALYFCASSVGGQPWGKLFFGSGTQLSVL.

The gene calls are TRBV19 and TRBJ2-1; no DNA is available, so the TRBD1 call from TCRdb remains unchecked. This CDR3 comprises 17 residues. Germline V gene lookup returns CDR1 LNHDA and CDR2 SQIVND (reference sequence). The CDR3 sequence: CASSISATGAGANEQFF.

The CDR3 region is CASSLRSDRFDEQFF. V gene TRBV5-1 combines with J gene TRBJ2-1; no DNA is available, so the TRBD1 call from TCRdb remains unchecked. The CDR3 totals 15 residues. In germline, CDR1 is SGHRS, CDR2 YFSETQ.

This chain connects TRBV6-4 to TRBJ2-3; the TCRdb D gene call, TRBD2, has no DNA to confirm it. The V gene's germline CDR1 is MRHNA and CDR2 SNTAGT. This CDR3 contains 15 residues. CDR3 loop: CASSSAGGHADTQYF.

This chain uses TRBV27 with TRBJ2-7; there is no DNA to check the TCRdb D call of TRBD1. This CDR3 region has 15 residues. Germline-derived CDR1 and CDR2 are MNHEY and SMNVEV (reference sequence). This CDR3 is CASRGWWTGGNEQYF.

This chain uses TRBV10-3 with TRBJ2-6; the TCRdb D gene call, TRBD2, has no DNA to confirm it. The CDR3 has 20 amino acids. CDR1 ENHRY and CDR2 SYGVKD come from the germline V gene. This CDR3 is CAISELGTSGESSGANVLTF.

The CDR3 loop reads CASHGTGLREQYF. The chain employs TRBV27 and TRBJ2-7; TCRdb picks TRBD1, but there is no DNA to check that call. CDR3 length equals 13 residues. CDR1 and CDR2 (germline): MNHEY, SMNVEV (reference sequence).

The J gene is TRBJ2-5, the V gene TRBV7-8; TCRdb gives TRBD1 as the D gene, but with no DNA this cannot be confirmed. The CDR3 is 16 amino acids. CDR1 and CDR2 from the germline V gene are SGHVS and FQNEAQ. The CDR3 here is CASSLQSTGLQETQYF.

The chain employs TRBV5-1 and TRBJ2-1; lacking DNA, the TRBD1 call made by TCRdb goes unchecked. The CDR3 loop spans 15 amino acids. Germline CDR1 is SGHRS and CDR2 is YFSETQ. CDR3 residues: CASSKDRANYNEQFF. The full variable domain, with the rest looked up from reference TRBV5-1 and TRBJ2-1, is KAGVTQTPRYLIKTRGQQVTLSCSPISGHRSVSWYQQTPGQGLQFLFEYFSETQRNKGNFPGRFSGRQFSNSRSEMNVSTLELGDSALYLCASSKDRANYNEQFFGPGTRLTVL.

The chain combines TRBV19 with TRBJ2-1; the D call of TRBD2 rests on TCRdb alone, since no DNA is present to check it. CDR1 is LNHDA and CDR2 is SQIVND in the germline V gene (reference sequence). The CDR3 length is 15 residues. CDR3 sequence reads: CASSKGTSGRREQFF.

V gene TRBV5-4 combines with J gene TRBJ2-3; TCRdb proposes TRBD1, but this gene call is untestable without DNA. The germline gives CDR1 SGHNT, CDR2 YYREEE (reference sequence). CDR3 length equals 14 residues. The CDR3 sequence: CASSPTGATDTQYF.